Following are 26 T cell receptor beta chains from one sample sequenced in a study of cytomegalovirus exposure and HLA in healthy donors. Use of 60 Vbeta and 13 Jbeta primers characterized the PCR. Profiled with immunoSEQ multiplex PCR; TCRdb holds only in-frame clones, not every one. The top ten clones hold approximately 7.2% of a sample with 77,000 or so clones, around 75% of them seen once. Sequenced sample: PBMCs. These receptors originate from a woman aged 35 to 49 in good health and CMV-seronegative.

This chain uses TRBV10-3 with TRBJ1-1, with 7 positions matching TRBD1. The trim removed 5 bases at V and 1 base at J, leaving 7 bases unmatched. The CDR3 consists of 15 residues. Germline V CDR1 and CDR2: ENHRY, SYGVKD. The CDR3 DNA reads as TGTGCCATCAGTACAAAAACAGGGGCGAACACTGAAGCTTTCTTT. Translation: CAISTKTGANTEAFF.

The chain is built from TRBV25-1 and TRBJ1-1; 8 bases agree with TRBD1. The CDR3 runs to 15 residues. Germline V gives CDR1 MGHDK, CDR2 SYGVNS. V dropped 3 bases and J dropped 4; count of bases not matched to a gene: 7. This CDR3 is CASSDGTGSATEAFF. The DNA of the CDR3 is TGTGCCAGCAGTGACGGGACAGGTTCCGCCACTGAAGCTTTCTTT.

The chain couples TRBV18 to TRBJ1-2; D is unclear. This CDR3 comprises 13 residues. The V and J ends lost 3 bases and 1 base respectively, with 6 bases between them. Germline lookup yields CDR1 KGHSH and CDR2 LQKENI. CDR3 in DNA: TGTGCCAGCTCACCGCGGAATAACTATGGCTACACCTTC. Translation: CASSPRNNYGYTF.

The J gene is TRBJ2-5, the V gene TRBV6-5, with 8 bases matching TRBD1. V lost 6 bases, J lost 4 bases, and 4 bases stayed unmatched. CDR3 length: 13 residues. Germline V gene sequence: CDR1 MNHEY, CDR2 SVGAGI. The CDR3 here is CASSPDRGETQYF. The DNA of the CDR3 is TGTGCCAGCAGCCCCGACAGGGGAGAGACCCAGTACTTC.

The rearrangement links TRBV20-1 to TRBJ1-2; no firm D call. This CDR3 is built from 11 residues. Germline-derived CDR1 and CDR2 are DFQATT and SNEGSKA (reference sequence). The V gene lost 1 base and the J gene lost 8 bases, with 8 bases spanning the gap. The CDR3 nucleotides read TGCAGTGCTAGAGGCCTCGGGGGCTACACCTTC. Amino acid sequence: CSARGLGGYTF.

The gene calls are TRBV4-2 and TRBJ2-6; 8 bases agree with TRBD1. The V gene end was trimmed by 0 bases and the J gene end by 4 bases; junction bases not matched to a gene: 11. Per germline, CDR1 LGHNA and CDR2 YNFKEQ. The CDR3 is 19 amino acids. The CDR3 nucleotides read TGTGCCAGCAGCCAAGACCCTATCCAGGGGGCGCTGGGGGCCAACGTCCTGACTTTC. Its translation: CASSQDPIQGALGANVLTF.

This clone was picked up a small number of times. The chain employs TRBV25-1 and TRBJ1-5; D unresolved. Between the trimmed V and J ends, which lost 1 base and 6 bases, there was a span of 10 bases. This CDR3 region has 14 residues. From germline, CDR1 is MGHDK and CDR2 SYGVNS. The CDR3 sequence: CASSEFGDFQPQHF. The CDR3 DNA reads TGTGCCAGCAGTGAATTCGGGGATTTTCAGCCCCAGCATTTT.

The gene calls are TRBV7-2 and TRBJ2-2; TRBD2 is a possible D gene (5 bases). CDR3 size: 14 residues. The ends were cut back, 8 bases at V and 5 bases at J, with 15 bases in the middle. Germline V gene sequence: CDR1 SGHTA, CDR2 FQGNSA. The CDR3, as DNA: TGTGCCAGCGGTCCCAGGAGCGGTACCGGGGAGCTGTTTTTT. It translates to CASGPRSGTGELFF.

The V gene is TRBV29-1, the J gene TRBJ2-1; TRBD2 aligns across 7 bases. CDR3 length: 13 amino acids. Looked up from germline, CDR1 is SQVTM and CDR2 is ANQGSEA. V lost 7 bases to trimming and J lost 2 bases; unmatched junction nucleotides: 5. The CDR3 spells CSGRDYTYNEQFF. The CDR3 DNA follows: TGCAGCGGGCGGGACTATACCTACAATGAGCAGTTCTTC.

This rearrangement joins TRBV28 to TRBJ2-3; 8 bases match TRBD2. Germline CDR1 is MDHEN and CDR2 is SYDVKM. The CDR3 contains 17 residues. The V gene end was trimmed by 8 bases and the J gene end by 0 bases; junction bases not matched to a gene: 13. CDR3 DNA: TGTGCCAGCTGCCCCCTGGGACTAGTGTCTAGCACAGATACGCAGTATTTT. Amino acid sequence: CASCPLGLVSSTDTQYF.

The chain is built from TRBV7-6 and TRBJ1-1; tentative D call: TRBD1 (5 bases). Deletions cut 5 bases from V and 6 bases from J, with 13 bases between. Germline CDR1 reads SGHVS; CDR2 reads FNYEAQ. The CDR3 extends over 13 amino acids. CDR3 loop: CASSGPQGPEAFF. DNA for the CDR3: TGTGCCAGCAGCGGACCGCAGGGTCCTGAAGCTTTCTTT.

The J gene is TRBJ2-3, the V gene TRBV5-4; 9 positions agree with TRBD2. CDR3 size: 14 residues. CDR1 is SGHNT, CDR2 YYREEE, per germline (reference sequence). The J segment lost 6 bases and the V segment lost 0 bases, leaving 2 bases of the junction unmatched. CDR3 bases: TGTGCCAGCAGCTTGGGCGGGAGGGATGATACGCAGTATTTT. This codes for CASSLGGRDDTQYF.

The gene calls are TRBV5-4 and TRBJ1-1, with TRBD1 identical over 7 bases. CDR3 length: 14 residues. The V gene's germline CDR1 is SGHNT and CDR2 YYREEE (reference sequence). After removal of 2 bases from V and 1 base from J, the junction contained 2 bases not matched to a gene. The CDR3 nucleotides are TGTGCCAGCAGCTTTGACAGGGCGAACACTGAAGCTTTCTTT. This encodes CASSFDRANTEAFF.

The rearrangement links TRBV6-5 to TRBJ2-7, with D maybe TRBD1 (6 bases). Looked up from germline, CDR1 is MNHEY and CDR2 is SVGAGI. The CDR3 sequence is 14 residues long. Trimming removed 11 bases from V and 1 base from J, with 18 bases in between. DNA of the CDR3: TGTGCCGGGGGCAAGGGGCCTGGATCCTACGAGCAGTACTTC. Protein product: CAGGKGPGSYEQYF.

The chain employs TRBV5-8 and TRBJ1-1, with D possibly matching TRBD1 (5 bases). This CDR3 has 14 amino acids. Germline V lookup: CDR1 SGHTS, CDR2 YDEGEE. Trimming removed 1 base from V and 4 bases from J, with 11 bases in between. CDR3 DNA: TGTGCCAGCAGCTTGATGGGCGGGGGCACTGAAGCTTTCTTT. Translated: CASSLMGGGTEAFF. The full variable domain, completed using reference TRBV5-8 and TRBJ1-1, is EAGVTQSPTHLIKTRGQQATLRCSPISGHTSVYWYQQALGLGLQFLLWYDEGEERNRGNFPPRFSGRQFPNYSSELNVNALELEDSALYLCASSLMGGGTEAFFGQGTRLTVV.

The rearrangement joins TRBV30 to TRBJ2-3, with TRBD2 matching over 11 bases. The CDR3 spans 13 residues. Trimming at V came to 7 bases and at J to 2 bases, leaving 2 bases not matched to a gene. Germline V gives CDR1 GTSNPN, CDR2 SVGIG (reference sequence). This CDR3 reads CALLAGVTDTQYF. The CDR3 nucleotides are TGTGCCTTACTAGCGGGGGTCACAGATACGCAGTATTTT.

The chain has TRBV6-1 and TRBJ2-5; 7 bases fit TRBD2. The V gene end was trimmed by 3 bases and the J gene end by 5 bases; junction bases not matched to a gene: 15. CDR1 MNHNS and CDR2 SASEGT come from the germline V gene. CDR3 length: 17 residues. In nucleotides, the CDR3 is TGTGCCAGCAGTGAGAATTTAGCGTGGGGGGGAAGTGAGACCCAGTACTTC. Translation: CASSENLAWGGSETQYF.

The rearrangement links TRBV11-2 to TRBJ1-2; possibly TRBD1 for D (6 bases). This CDR3 has 17 residues. V dropped 4 bases and J dropped 7 bases, with 25 bases sitting between them. The germline V gene has CDR1 SGHAT and CDR2 FQNNGV. CDR3 protein: CASSSPNRVQRLGGYTF. CDR3 in DNA: TGTGCCAGCAGCTCCCCAAACAGGGTTCAGCGTCTAGGTGGCTACACCTTC.

V is TRBV5-4 and J is TRBJ2-3; 7 bases fit TRBD1. Trimming cost V 0 bases and J 1 base; bases outside gene matches: 5. From germline, CDR1 is SGHNT and CDR2 YYREEE (reference sequence). The CDR3 covers 16 residues. Here the CDR3 DNA reads TGTGCCAGCAGCTTGGCAGGGGGTGGTGGCACAGATACGCAGTATTTT. This gives the protein CASSLAGGGGTDTQYF.

V usage is TRBV7-2 and J usage is TRBJ2-3; 8 positions agree with TRBD2. After removal of 0 bases from V and 1 base from J, the junction contained 0 bases not matched to a gene. This CDR3 region has 15 residues. Germline assignment: CDR1 SGHTA and CDR2 FQGNSA. CDR3 in DNA: TGTGCCAGCAGCTTAGCAGCGGGGGGCACAGATACGCAGTATTTT. It specifies CASSLAAGGTDTQYF.

This clone has just one count. CDR3 region: CASTRDRSTGELFF. CDR3 coding DNA: TGTGCCAGCACCAGGGACAGGTCGACCGGGGAGCTGTTTTTT. This chain connects TRBV9 to TRBJ2-2, with TRBD1 matching 8 bases. Germline V lookup: CDR1 SGDLS, CDR2 YYNGEE. The CDR3 is made up of 14 amino acids. V was pared by 6 bases and J by 5 bases, with 6 bases of the junction left unmatched. Based on the CDR3 plus reference TRBV9 and TRBJ2-2, the full variable domain is DSGVTQTPKHLITATGQRVTLRCSPRSGDLSVYWYQQSLDQGLQFLIQYYNGEERAKGNILERFSAQQFPDLHSELNLSSLELGDSALYFCASTRDRSTGELFFGEGSRLTVL.

The gene calls are TRBV10-3 and TRBJ2-3; 7 positions match TRBD1. CDR1 ENHRY and CDR2 SYGVKD come from the germline V gene. The CDR3 consists of 15 residues. With V trimmed by 0 bases and J by 3 bases, 3 bases remained unmatched. The CDR3 region has the DNA TGTGCCATCAGTGAGTCGGCCAGGGGGACAGATACGCAGTATTTT. It translates to CAISESARGTDTQYF.

The J gene is TRBJ2-7, the V gene TRBV5-1, with TRBD1 identical over 9 bases. Germline V gene data show CDR1 as SGHRS and CDR2 as YFSETQ. J was trimmed by 6 bases and V by 5 bases; bases with no gene match: 18. The CDR3 covers 17 residues. CDR3 protein: CASRLAPVDRGTGEQYF. CDR3 nucleotides: TGCGCCAGCAGACTAGCACCAGTGGACAGGGGCACGGGCGAGCAGTACTTC. The full variable domain, its missing parts supplied by reference TRBV5-1 and TRBJ2-7, is KAGVTQTPRYLIKTRGQQVTLSCSPISGHRSVSWYQQTPGQGLQFLFEYFSETQRNKGNFPGRFSGRQFSNSRSEMNVSTLELGDSALYLCASRLAPVDRGTGEQYFGPGTRLTVT.

The rearrangement links TRBV9 to TRBJ2-1; D possibly corresponds to TRBD1 (6 bases). The germline V gene encodes CDR1 SGDLS and CDR2 YYNGEE. The CDR3 length is 15 residues. Trimming removed 3 bases at V and 10 bases at J, with 20 bases between. The CDR3 spells CASSASGATLVEQFF. CDR3 in DNA: TGTGCCAGCAGCGCCTCAGGGGCGACCTTGGTCGAGCAGTTCTTC. Full variable domain (remainder filled in from reference TRBV9 and TRBJ2-1): DSGVTQTPKHLITATGQRVTLRCSPRSGDLSVYWYQQSLDQGLQFLIQYYNGEERAKGNILERFSAQQFPDLHSELNLSSLELGDSALYFCASSASGATLVEQFFGPGTRLTVL.

CDR3 sequence: CASSPGREPYTDTQYF. CDR3 DNA: TGTGCCAGCTCACCGGGGCGGGAGCCCTACACAGATACGCAGTATTTT. This rearrangement joins TRBV18 to TRBJ2-3, with 7 bases matching TRBD2. The germline CDR1 and CDR2 sequences are KGHSH and LQKENI. The CDR3 is made up of 16 amino acids. V was pared by 3 bases and J by 2 bases, with 8 bases of the junction left unmatched.

For the CDR3, the DNA is TGTGCCAGCAACTGGGGGACAGGGGGTTATGGCTACACCTTC. Encoded protein: CASNWGTGGYGYTF. The chain has TRBV6-6 and TRBJ1-2; 11 positions match TRBD1. CDR3 length: 14 residues. V was pared by 7 bases and J by 5 bases, with 6 bases of the junction left unmatched. Germline loops: CDR1 MNHNY, CDR2 SVGAGI (reference sequence).